This T cell receptor beta chain was obtained from a study of cytomegalovirus exposure and HLA in healthy donors. Study-wide points: Later work found most CMV-associated TCR beta chains apparently HLA-restricted.

Notes on this clone: Its antigen is as yet unknown.

The PCR contained 60 Vbeta and 13 Jbeta primers. Methods used by the authors: The authors later counted 65 million to 80 million unique TCR beta chains, roughly 11 million of them shared. Data came from immunoSEQ multiplex PCR; TCRdb stores just in-frame clones and leaves some out. That table supplies the V and J calls and clone size; D and trimming were determined from the DNA. The table records under 140,000 clones, 70% to 85% of them present only once. Between the trimmed V and J ends, which lost 5 bases and 4 bases, there was a span of 16 bases. Germline V CDR1 and CDR2: SGHTA, FQGTGA. The CDR3 runs to 15 residues.

This TCR was sampled from a man younger than 40 in good health and CMV-seropositive. This chain links TRBV7-3 with TRBJ2-3, with D possibly TRBD2 on 7 matching bases. Sequencing used PBMCs. The CDR3, as DNA: TGTGCCAGCAGCCACTATGGGGGGGCGTCAGATACGCAGTATTTT. Translated: CASSHYGGASDTQYF.